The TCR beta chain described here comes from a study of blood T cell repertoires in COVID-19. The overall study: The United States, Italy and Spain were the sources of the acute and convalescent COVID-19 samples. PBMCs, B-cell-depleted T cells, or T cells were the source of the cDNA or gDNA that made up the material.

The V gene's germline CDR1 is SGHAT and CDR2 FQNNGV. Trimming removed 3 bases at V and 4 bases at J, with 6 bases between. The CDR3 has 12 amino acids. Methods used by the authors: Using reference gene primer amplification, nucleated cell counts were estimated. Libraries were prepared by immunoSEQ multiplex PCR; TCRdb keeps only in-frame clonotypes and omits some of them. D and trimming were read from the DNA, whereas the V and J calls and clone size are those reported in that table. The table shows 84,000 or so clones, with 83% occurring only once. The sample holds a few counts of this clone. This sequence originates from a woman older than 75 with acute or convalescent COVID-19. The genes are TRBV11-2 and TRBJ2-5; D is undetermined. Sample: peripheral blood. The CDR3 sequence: CASSLSGETQYF. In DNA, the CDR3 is TGTGCCAGCAGCTTGAGTGGAGAGACCCAGTACTTC. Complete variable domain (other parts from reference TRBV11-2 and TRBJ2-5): EAGVAQSPRYKIIEKRQSVAFWCNPISGHATLYWYQQILGQGPKLLIQFQNNGVVDDSQLPKDRFSAERLKGVDSTLKIQPAKLEDSAVYLCASSLSGETQYFGPGTRLLVL.